This TCR beta chain stems from a study of shared clonotypes between healthy human individuals. Overall study findings and caveats: Only blood samples were collected, and tissue repertoires likely differ.

Each sample came from a Caucasian adult donor living in Nashville, Tennessee. This CDR3 is 15 amino acids long. CDR1 is SGHRS and CDR2 is YFSETQ in the germline V gene. V lost 1 base to trimming and J lost 0 bases, with 9 bases between them. Worth noting for this clone: The antigen remains undetermined.

The protocol was immunoSEQ multiplex PCR, while the TCRdb copy is restricted to in-frame clones and leaves out a portion. The data hold about 2.3 million clones, with about 90% observed a single time. This sequence joins TRBV5-1 and TRBJ2-3; D is undetermined. Sequencing was carried out using naive CD4+ T cells from PBMCs. Subset denoted: CD45RA+ positively selected. This sequence was found in a man aged 18-30 years in good health. Some clones in this sample may be carry-over from other donors' samples. The CDR3 sequence: CASSLSPSSTDTQYF. DNA of the CDR3: TGCGCCAGCAGCTTGTCGCCTTCTAGCACAGATACGCAGTATTTT.